Listed below are T cell receptor beta chains from one sample, sequenced in a study of cytomegalovirus exposure and HLA in healthy donors. Profiling relied on immunoSEQ multiplex PCR, and the TCRdb table lists in-frame clones only, not all of them. Altogether more than 50,000 clones are present, about 85% being singletons, with the ten largest covering roughly 10%. The sequencing input was PBMCs. The origin of the receptors is a female donor in good health and CMV-seronegative. Both conserved end residues are part of each CDR3. D genes are given only for firm matches.

D,length,V,J,DNA,CDR3
TRBD2,13,TRBV28,TRBJ2-1,TGTGCCAGCAGACTAGCGGACTACAATGAGCAGTTCTTC,CASRLADYNEQFF
-,15,TRBV27,TRBJ2-1,TGTGCCAGCTCCCTGCGGGGCTACACCAACAATGAGCAGTTCTTC,CASSLRGYTNNEQFF
TRBD1,16,TRBV9,TRBJ2-5,TGTGCCAGCAGCCAAGCCGGGACAGGGGACCAAGAGACCCAGTACTTC,CASSQAGTGDQETQYF
TRBD2,12,TRBV29-1,TRBJ2-7,TGCAGCGTTGATCGGGGGGGCGGAGAGCAGTACTTC,CSVDRGGGEQYF
TRBD2,11,TRBV6-5,TRBJ2-7,TGTGCCAGCTGTGCGGGGGGGGAGCAGTACTTC,CASCAGGEQYF
TRBD1,16,TRBV27,TRBJ2-2,TGTGCCAGCAGGGGTTTGGGACAGAGATACACCGGGGAGCTGTTTTTT,CASRGLGQRYTGELFF
TRBD1,16,TRBV27,TRBJ1-4,TGTGCCAGCAGTTTTACCCTATGGGACAGACGTGAAAAACTGTTTTTT,CASSFTLWDRREKLFF
-,12,TRBV28,TRBJ1-2,TGTGCCAGCAGCAGGATTAACTATGGCTACACCTTC,CASSRINYGYTF
-,15,TRBV11-3,TRBJ2-1,TGTGCCGGCCTCCCGGTGGAGGGCGCCTACAATGAGCAGTTCTTC,CAGLPVEGAYNEQFF
TRBD2,15,TRBV9,TRBJ2-5,TGTGCCAGCAGCGAGGGAGCGGGATGGCAAGAGACCCAGTACTTC,CASSEGAGWQETQYF
-,17,TRBV7-2,TRBJ1-3,TGTGCCAGCAGCCCAACAGACAGGCTACAGTCAGGAAACACCATATATTTT,CASSPTDRLQSGNTIYF